The 17 T cell receptor beta chains below were found in one sample sequenced in a study of T cells after somatic rescue of genetic block. The protocol was immunoSEQ multiplex PCR, while the TCRdb copy is restricted to in-frame clones and leaves out a portion. The sample consists of roughly 70,000 clones, 92% of them appearing once. The sample comprised peripheral blood mononuclear cells (PBMCs). Receptors were obtained from a middle-aged man.

The chain recombines TRBV5-1 with TRBJ2-7; perhaps TRBD2 as D (6 bases). Germline V gene data show CDR1 as SGHRS and CDR2 as YFSETQ. This CDR3 spans 14 amino acids. Trimming stripped 1 base from V and 5 bases from J, with 13 bases between. The CDR3 DNA is TGCGCCAGCAGCTTGTTCCTGGGAGGCGACGAGCAGTACTTC. Amino acid sequence: CASSLFLGGDEQYF.

V usage is TRBV28 and J usage is TRBJ1-4, with D hard to call. The germline V gene encodes CDR1 MDHEN and CDR2 SYDVKM. This CDR3 contains 15 residues. V was pared by 1 base and J by 3 bases, with 9 bases between. Here the CDR3 reads CASSLSPGSNEKLFF. The CDR3 DNA reads TGTGCCAGCAGTTTATCTCCGGGCTCTAATGAAAAACTGTTTTTT.

The chain has TRBV7-9 and TRBJ1-4; D unresolved. Germline V gene sequence: CDR1 SEHNR, CDR2 FQNEAQ (reference sequence). This CDR3 contains 13 residues. The ends were cut back, 5 bases at V and 6 bases at J, with 10 bases in the middle. CDR3 DNA: TGTGCCAGCAGCCCAACCGGAGATGAAAAACTGTTTTTT. As protein: CASSPTGDEKLFF.

The rearrangement links TRBV19 to TRBJ2-1; D is undetermined. The CDR3 extends over 14 amino acids. Germline CDR1 reads LNHDA; CDR2 reads SQIVND (reference sequence). The germline V and J ends were trimmed by 5 bases and 0 bases, with 8 bases remaining between them. Here the CDR3 DNA reads TGTGCCAGTAGTTTGGGATTCTCCTACAATGAGCAGTTCTTC. Its translation: CASSLGFSYNEQFF.

The rearrangement uses TRBV19 and TRBJ1-2; no firm D call. V lost 7 bases to trimming and J lost 0 bases, with 9 bases between them. CDR1 and CDR2 from the germline V gene are LNHDA and SQIVND (reference sequence). The CDR3 loop spans 13 amino acids. The CDR3 coding sequence is TGTGCCAGTACCAATCAGGCTAACTATGGCTACACCTTC. Its protein is CASTNQANYGYTF.

The chain combines TRBV19 with TRBJ2-7; D remains unclear. Germline CDR1 is LNHDA and CDR2 is SQIVND (reference sequence). This CDR3 region has 12 residues. V shed 4 bases and J shed 1 base, with 5 bases lying between them. The CDR3 DNA sequence: TGTGCCAGTAGTACAGGATCCTACGAGCAGTACTTC. Its protein product is CASSTGSYEQYF.

The chain recombines TRBV28 with TRBJ2-1; TRBD1 matches at 8 bases. CDR1 is MDHEN and CDR2 is SYDVKM in the germline V gene. The length of the CDR3 is 16 residues. The V and J ends lost 6 bases and 0 bases, in that order; junction bases with no gene match: 7. The CDR3 bases are TGTGCCAGCAGACAGACAGGGGCAAGCTCCTACAATGAGCAGTTCTTC. This codes for CASRQTGASSYNEQFF.

This clone was detected a few times. The V gene is TRBV14, the J gene TRBJ2-6; D is undetermined. The ends were cut back, 4 bases at V and 4 bases at J, with 17 bases in the middle. The CDR3 contains 17 residues. The germline gives CDR1 SGHDN, CDR2 FVKESK. The CDR3 nucleotides are TGTGCCAGCAGCCCCGGTCGATATCCTTCCGGGGCCAACGTCCTGACTTTC. Protein: CASSPGRYPSGANVLTF.

J is TRBJ2-5 and V is TRBV2, with D perhaps TRBD1 or TRBD2 (6 bases each). The CDR3 spans 14 residues. Germline V lookup: CDR1 SNHLY, CDR2 FYNNEI. The ends were cut back, 7 bases at V and 1 base at J, with 13 bases in the middle. The CDR3 is CASNPGASQETQYF. The CDR3 DNA follows: TGTGCCAGCAACCCGGGGGCCTCCCAAGAGACCCAGTACTTC.

The genes are TRBV19 and TRBJ1-2, with 7 bases aligning to TRBD1. CDR3 length: 14 residues. Germline V gene lookup returns CDR1 LNHDA and CDR2 SQIVND (reference sequence). The junction had 7 bases not matched to a gene; V was cut back by 5 bases and J by 4 bases. The CDR3 protein is CASSFRTGPYGYTF. DNA for the CDR3: TGTGCCAGTAGTTTCCGGACAGGTCCCTATGGCTACACCTTC.

V usage is TRBV6-5 and J usage is TRBJ1-2; D remains ambiguous. V shed 5 bases and J shed 1 base, with 2 bases lying between them. This CDR3 contains 11 residues. In germline, CDR1 is MNHEY, CDR2 SVGAGI. CDR3 nucleotides: TGTGCCAGCAGTGGTAACTATGGCTACACCTTC. Translated, it gives CASSGNYGYTF.

V and J are TRBV6-5 and TRBJ2-3; 10 bases are shared with TRBD2. J was trimmed by 5 bases and V by 2 bases; bases with no gene match: 4. Germline CDR1 MNHEY, CDR2 SVGAGI. The CDR3 covers 15 residues. For the CDR3, the DNA is TGTGCCAGCAGTTACCAATGGACTAGCGGAGATACGCAGTATTTT. Protein product: CASSYQWTSGDTQYF.

The chain has TRBV5-4 and TRBJ2-2, with 7 bases fitting TRBD1. CDR3 length: 16 residues. The junction had 8 bases not matched to a gene; V was cut back by 4 bases and J by 2 bases. Germline assignment: CDR1 SGHNT and CDR2 YYREEE (reference sequence). The CDR3 DNA reads TGTGCCAGCAGCGGGGCTAGACAGGGAAACACCGGGGAGCTGTTTTTT. Encoded protein: CASSGARQGNTGELFF.

This clone was observed once. V usage is TRBV6-5 and J usage is TRBJ2-1; 8 bases align to TRBD2. The V segment lost 8 bases and the J segment 5 bases; nucleotides outside the gene matches: 5. This CDR3 is 13 amino acids long. The V gene's germline CDR1 is MNHEY and CDR2 SVGAGI. Here the CDR3 DNA reads TGTGCCAGCGGGATAGCGGGGAACAATGAGCAGTTCTTC. Encoded protein: CASGIAGNNEQFF.

This chain links TRBV2 with TRBJ2-2; 9 bases line up with TRBD1. Per the germline V gene, CDR1 is SNHLY and CDR2 is FYNNEI. V shed 6 bases and J 5 bases; nucleotides not matched to a gene: 7. The CDR3 length is 15 residues. CDR3 sequence: CASSGQGLRTGELFF. CDR3 in DNA: TGTGCCAGCAGCGGACAGGGGCTGCGGACCGGGGAGCTGTTTTTT.

This sequence joins TRBV6-1 and TRBJ1-6, with D possibly TRBD1 on 5 matching bases. The CDR3 consists of 13 residues. Germline lookup yields CDR1 MNHNS and CDR2 SASEGT. Deletions cut 8 bases from V and 4 bases from J, with 9 bases between. The DNA for the CDR3 is TGTGCCAGCGGGGAGGGGTATAATTCACCCCTCCACTTT. Translating gives CASGEGYNSPLHF.

V usage is TRBV2 and J usage is TRBJ1-5; no clear D. V was trimmed by 8 bases and J by 2 bases, leaving 10 bases between them. This CDR3 is 13 amino acids long. The germline V gene has CDR1 SNHLY and CDR2 FYNNEI. The CDR3, as DNA: TGTGCCAGCCGGTCAGAAGGCAATCAGCCCCAGCATTTT. Translated: CASRSEGNQPQHF.